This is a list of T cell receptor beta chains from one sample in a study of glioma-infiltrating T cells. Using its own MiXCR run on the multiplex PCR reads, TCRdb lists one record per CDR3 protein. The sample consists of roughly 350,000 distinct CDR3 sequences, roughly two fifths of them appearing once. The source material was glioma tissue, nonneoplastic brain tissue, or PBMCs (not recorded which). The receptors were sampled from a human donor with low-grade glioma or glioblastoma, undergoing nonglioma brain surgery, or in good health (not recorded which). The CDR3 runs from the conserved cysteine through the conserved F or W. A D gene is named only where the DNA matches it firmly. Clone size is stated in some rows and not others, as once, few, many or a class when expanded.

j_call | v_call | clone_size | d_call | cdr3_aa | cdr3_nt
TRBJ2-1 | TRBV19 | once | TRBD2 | CAVKTSGYNEQFF | TGTGCCGTAAAGACTAGCGGGTACAATGAGCAGTTCTTC
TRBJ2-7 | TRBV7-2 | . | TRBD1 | CASSLGTGVGLSYEQYF | TGTGCCAGCAGCTTAGGAACAGGGGTAGGCTTATCCTACGAGCAGTACTTC
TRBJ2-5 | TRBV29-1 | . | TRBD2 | CSVGLLAGGPVAQYF | TGCAGCGTTGGCCTACTAGCGGGAGGGCCGGTGGCCCAGTACTTC
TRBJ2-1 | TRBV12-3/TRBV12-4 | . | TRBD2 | CASLSGTSGRSQFF | TGTGCCAGCCTTTCTGGGACTAGCGGGAGGTCGCAGTTCTTC
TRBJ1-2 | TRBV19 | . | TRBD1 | CASSVSPGQGNYGYTF | TGTGCCAGTAGTGTTTCACCGGGACAGGGGAACTATGGCTACACCTTC
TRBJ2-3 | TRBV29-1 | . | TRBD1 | CSGLRTGITDTQYF | TGCAGCGGCCTCAGGACAGGGATCACAGATACGCAGTATTTT
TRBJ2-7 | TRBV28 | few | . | CASKTATAYEQYF | TGTGCCAGCAAGACAGCAACCGCCTACGAGCAGTACTTC
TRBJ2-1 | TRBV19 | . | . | CVSSSTSLNEQFF | TGTGTCAGTAGTTCAACTAGCTTGAATGAGCAGTTCTTC
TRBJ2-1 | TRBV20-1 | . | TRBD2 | CSAIPDHTGTSLNNEQFF | TGCAGTGCAATTCCTGACCACACCGGGACTAGCTTAAACAATGAGCAGTTCTTC
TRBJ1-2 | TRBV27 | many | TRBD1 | CASSLRRGDRPLVYTF | TGTGCCAGCAGTTTAAGGAGAGGGGACAGGCCCTTAGTCTACACCTTC
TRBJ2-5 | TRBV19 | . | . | CASSPRLAVYQETQYF | TGTGCCAGTAGTCCCAGGCTAGCTGTGTACCAAGAGACCCAGTACTTC
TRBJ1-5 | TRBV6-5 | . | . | CASSYPRVDQPQHF | TGTGCCAGCAGTTACCCCAGGGTCGATCAGCCCCAGCATTTT
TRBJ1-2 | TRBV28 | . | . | CASSAPGGGAAASQGYTF | TGTGCCAGCAGTGCGCCTGGGGGGGGCGCGGCGGCGTCCCAGGGCTACACCTTC
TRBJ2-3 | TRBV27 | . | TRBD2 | CASSLTLAGRPDTQYF | TGTGCCAGCAGTTTAACGCTAGCGGGAAGACCAGATACGCAGTATTTT
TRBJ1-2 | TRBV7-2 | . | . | CASSFPGVYGYTF | TGTGCCAGCAGCTTCCCCGGGGTCTATGGCTACACCTTC
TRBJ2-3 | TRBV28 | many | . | CASSFSPGLSTDTQYF | TGTGCCAGCAGTTTTTCCCCGGGACTGAGTACAGATACGCAGTATTTT
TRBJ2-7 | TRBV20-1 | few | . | CSARTGSWEQYF | TGCAGTGCTAGAACAGGGTCTTGGGAGCAGTACTTC
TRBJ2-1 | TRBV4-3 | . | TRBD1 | CASSQDRKQGGNEQFF | TGCGCCAGCAGCCAAGATAGGAAACAGGGGGGTAATGAGCAGTTCTTC
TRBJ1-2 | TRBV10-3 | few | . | CAISEAGYGYTF | TGTGCCATCAGTGAAGCCGGTTATGGCTACACCTTC
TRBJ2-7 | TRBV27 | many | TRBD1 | CASSPDRGPYEQYF | TGTGCCAGCAGTCCGGACAGGGGGCCTTACGAGCAGTACTTC
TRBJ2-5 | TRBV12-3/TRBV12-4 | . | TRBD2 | CASSSTSGETQETQYF | TGTGCCAGCAGTTCCACTAGCGGGGAGACTCAAGAGACCCAGTACTTC
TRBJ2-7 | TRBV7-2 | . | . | CASSLEMLVGEQYF | TGTGCCAGCAGCTTAGAGATGCTCGTGGGCGAGCAGTACTTC
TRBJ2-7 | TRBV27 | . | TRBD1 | CASSFAGTGVYEQYF | TGTGCCAGCAGTTTCGCCGGGACAGGGGTGTACGAGCAGTACTTC